The source of this T cell receptor beta chain is a study of cytomegalovirus exposure and HLA in healthy donors. The CDR3 is 14 amino acids. V was shortened by 0 bases and J by 2 bases, with 8 bases between the two germline ends. The germline V gene has CDR1 SGHKS and CDR2 YYEKEE (reference sequence). Primers: 60 Vbeta forward and 13 Jbeta reverse. TCRdb's table, derived via immunoSEQ multiplex PCR, lists solely in-frame clones and lacks some. The sample contains more than 95,000 clones, approximately 74% of which appear only once. Notes on the study in general: Among the CMV-associated chains, three were confirmed in vitro as specific for CMV antigens.

As for this clone: Its antigen remains unidentified. The same CDR3 is also encoded by other DNA sequences in this sample.

Sequences were obtained from PBMCs. The receptor was isolated from a man aged 40-55 years in good health and CMV-seropositive. The J gene is TRBJ1-2, the V gene TRBV5-5, with D possibly matching TRBD1 (5 bases). The CDR3 DNA reads as TGTGCCAGCAGCTTGGGAGCAGGGAACTATGGCTACACCTTC. It translates to CASSLGAGNYGYTF.